This T cell receptor beta chain was sequenced during a study of cytomegalovirus exposure and HLA in healthy donors. General study results and limits: Several top significant clusters appeared, in a later analysis, to be linked to common viral pathogens.

This clone was seen once. Its antigen is unidentified. In the PCR, 60 Vbeta and 13 Jbeta primers were used. Produced via immunoSEQ multiplex PCR; TCRdb's table is partial and in-frame only. The repertoire holds approximately 110,000 clones, about four fifths seen once, with around 1.3% in the top ten. Germline CDR1 is MNHEY and CDR2 is SVGAGI. This CDR3 contains 14 residues. V lost 6 bases, J lost 4 bases, and 15 bases lay in between. The sequenced sample consisted of PBMCs. The chain employs TRBV6-5 and TRBJ1-2; TRBD1 might be the D (6 bases). The receptor's source is a man in his forties in good health and CMV-seronegative. As DNA, the CDR3 is TGTGCCAGCAGACCTCAGGGGCCCAGCTATGGCTACACCTTC. Translation: CASRPQGPSYGYTF.